These T cell receptor beta chains were read from a single sample in a study of molecular identifiers for immune sequencing clone quantification. TCRdb analysed the PCR reads with MiXCR anew, one entry per CDR3 protein. The top ten hold 1.4% to 1.5% of the sample, which has just under 65,000 distinct CDR3 sequences, around 19% seen once. The specimen sequenced was naive CD8+ T cells from blood, with Jurkat cell RNA spiked in. Receptor source: a human donor in good health. Some libraries in this study had Jurkat cell RNA spiked in. CDR3s include the opening cysteine and the closing phenylalanine or tryptophan. The order of the fields is clone size, J gene, V gene, D gene, CDR3 DNA, CDR3 protein. D genes are given only for firm matches. Only some rows state a clone size, as once, few, many or a class for expanded clones.

clone size: many
J gene: TRBJ2-1
V gene: TRBV4-3
D gene: -
CDR3 DNA: TGCGCCAGCAGCCAAGATAGGCTAGCGACCTACAATGAGCAGTTCTTC
CDR3 protein: CASSQDRLATYNEQFF

clone size: many
J gene: TRBJ2-1
V gene: TRBV20-1
D gene: TRBD2
CDR3 DNA: TGCAGTGCTAGAGCGGCTAGCGGGACGCACAATGAGCAGTTCTTC
CDR3 protein: CSARAASGTHNEQFF

clone size: many
J gene: TRBJ2-3
V gene: TRBV28
D gene: TRBD2
CDR3 DNA: TGTGCCAGCAGTTTTCCCCCGACTAGCGGGAGTACAGGAGATACGCAGTATTTT
CDR3 protein: CASSFPPTSGSTGDTQYF

clone size: many
J gene: TRBJ2-3
V gene: TRBV7-8
D gene: -
CDR3 DNA: TGTGCCAGCAGTCCACGACCAGGCTGGATCACAGATACGCAGAATTTT
CDR3 protein: CASSPRPGWITDTQNF

clone size: -
J gene: TRBJ2-2
V gene: TRBV27
D gene: -
CDR3 DNA: TGTGCCAGCAGTATGACTAGTTACGGGGAGCTGTTTTTT
CDR3 protein: CASSMTSYGELFF

clone size: many
J gene: TRBJ2-7
V gene: TRBV19
D gene: -
CDR3 DNA: TGTGCCACCGCCTACCGGGACTGGTACGAGCAGTACTTC
CDR3 protein: CATAYRDWYEQYF

clone size: -
J gene: TRBJ2-5
V gene: TRBV24-1
D gene: -
CDR3 DNA: TGTGCCACCAGTGATCTCGACAGTAATCAAGAGACCCAGTACTTC
CDR3 protein: CATSDLDSNQETQYF

clone size: -
J gene: TRBJ2-1
V gene: TRBV4-3
D gene: TRBD2
CDR3 DNA: TGCGCCAGCAGCCAACCGGGACTAGCGGATGACGAGCAGTTCTTC
CDR3 protein: CASSQPGLADDEQFF

clone size: many
J gene: TRBJ1-1
V gene: TRBV4-2
D gene: -
CDR3 DNA: TGTGCCAGCGCGGACACCGCGACGACAGCTTTCTTT
CDR3 protein: CASADTATTAFF

clone size: -
J gene: TRBJ2-1
V gene: TRBV6-2/TRBV6-3
D gene: -
CDR3 DNA: TGTGCCAGCAGTTGGGGTCTCAATGAGCAGTTCTTC
CDR3 protein: CASSWGLNEQFF

clone size: many
J gene: TRBJ2-5
V gene: TRBV27
D gene: TRBD2
CDR3 DNA: TGTGCCAGCAGTTGGGGACTAGGGAGTGAGACCCAGTACTTC
CDR3 protein: CASSWGLGSETQYF

clone size: many
J gene: TRBJ2-5
V gene: TRBV20-1
D gene: TRBD2
CDR3 DNA: TGCAGTGCTAGAGTTAGGCGGGAGACCGACCAAGAGACCCAGTACTTC
CDR3 protein: CSARVRRETDQETQYF

clone size: many
J gene: TRBJ2-5
V gene: TRBV7-2
D gene: -
CDR3 DNA: TGTGCCAGCAGCTTAGTAGGGGAGACCCAGTACTTC
CDR3 protein: CASSLVGETQYF

clone size: many
J gene: TRBJ2-7
V gene: TRBV14
D gene: TRBD2
CDR3 DNA: TGTGCCAGCAGCCAAGAAGCGGGAGTAGTTGAGCAGTACTTC
CDR3 protein: CASSQEAGVVEQYF

clone size: many
J gene: TRBJ2-7
V gene: TRBV7-2
D gene: -
CDR3 DNA: TGTGCCAGCAGCTACGGGGGCAGCTACGAGCAGTACTTC
CDR3 protein: CASSYGGSYEQYF

clone size: many
J gene: TRBJ2-2
V gene: TRBV7-9
D gene: -
CDR3 DNA: TGTGCCAGCAGCTTTCTGACCGGGGAGCTGTTTTTT
CDR3 protein: CASSFLTGELFF

clone size: many
J gene: TRBJ1-5
V gene: TRBV23-1
D gene: -
CDR3 DNA: TGCGCCAGCAGTCAATCAGGGCAGTATCAGCCCCAGCATTTT
CDR3 protein: CASSQSGQYQPQHF

clone size: many
J gene: TRBJ2-2
V gene: TRBV27
D gene: -
CDR3 DNA: TGTGCCAGCAGTTTAAAGAATACCGGGGAGCTGTTTTTT
CDR3 protein: CASSLKNTGELFF

clone size: -
J gene: TRBJ1-5
V gene: TRBV6-1
D gene: -
CDR3 DNA: TGTGCCAGCAGTGATTTTAGGCTCGGGCCGTCGCTATATAGCAATCAGCCCCAGCATTTT
CDR3 protein: CASSDFRLGPSLYSNQPQHF

clone size: many
J gene: TRBJ2-5
V gene: TRBV3-1
D gene: TRBD2
CDR3 DNA: TGTGCCAGCAGCCAAGAGACGGGACTAGCAGGAGAGACCCAGTACTTC
CDR3 protein: CASSQETGLAGETQYF

clone size: many
J gene: TRBJ2-5
V gene: TRBV5-1
D gene: TRBD2
CDR3 DNA: TGCGCCAGCAGACGGACTAGCGATAAAGAGACCCAGTACTTC
CDR3 protein: CASRRTSDKETQYF

clone size: many
J gene: TRBJ2-5
V gene: TRBV9
D gene: -
CDR3 DNA: TGTGCCAGCAGCGTAGTTGGGGGAGAAGAGACCCAGTACTTC
CDR3 protein: CASSVVGGEETQYF

clone size: -
J gene: TRBJ2-7
V gene: TRBV29-1
D gene: -
CDR3 DNA: TGCAGCGTTGTTTTGGCCGTTTCCTACGAGCAGTACTTC
CDR3 protein: CSVVLAVSYEQYF

clone size: many
J gene: TRBJ2-7
V gene: TRBV7-2
D gene: TRBD1
CDR3 DNA: TGTGCCAGCAGCTTATACAGGGGGCACGACGAGCAGTACTTC
CDR3 protein: CASSLYRGHDEQYF

clone size: many
J gene: TRBJ1-1
V gene: TRBV5-4
D gene: -
CDR3 DNA: TGTGCCAGCGGCTTCCTTACTGAAGCTTTCTTT
CDR3 protein: CASGFLTEAFF

clone size: many
J gene: TRBJ2-2
V gene: TRBV14
D gene: TRBD2
CDR3 DNA: TGTGCCAGCAGCCGCAAGACTAGCTTCCCCGGGGAGCTGTTTTTT
CDR3 protein: CASSRKTSFPGELFF

clone size: -
J gene: TRBJ2-2
V gene: TRBV27
D gene: TRBD2
CDR3 DNA: TGTGCCAGCAGTTCTAGGGGCGGGAGGGTAAACACCGGGGAGCTGTTTTTT
CDR3 protein: CASSSRGGRVNTGELFF

clone size: many
J gene: TRBJ2-3
V gene: TRBV11-3
D gene: -
CDR3 DNA: TGTGCCAGCACCATCAGACCGACAGATACGCAGTATTTT
CDR3 protein: CASTIRPTDTQYF

clone size: many
J gene: TRBJ1-4
V gene: TRBV6-6
D gene: -
CDR3 DNA: TGTGCCAGCAGTTCCCATCCGGCTGAAAAACTGTTTTTT
CDR3 protein: CASSSHPAEKLFF

clone size: few
J gene: TRBJ2-1
V gene: TRBV5-3
D gene: TRBD2
CDR3 DNA: TGTGCCAGCAGCTTCTGGGGGGGAGATTGGTACAATGAGCAGTTCTTC
CDR3 protein: CASSFWGGDWYNEQFF

clone size: medium-sized
J gene: TRBJ2-7
V gene: TRBV29-1
D gene: -
CDR3 DNA: TGCAGCGTTGCCCTATCTCGGACAGCTGTCGGGGGATTCAGCGAGCAGTACTTC
CDR3 protein: CSVALSRTAVGGFSEQYF

clone size: many
J gene: TRBJ2-7
V gene: TRBV19
D gene: TRBD2
CDR3 DNA: TGTGCCACCGCGGGGGGCGACCACTACGAGCAGTACTTC
CDR3 protein: CATAGGDHYEQYF

clone size: many
J gene: TRBJ2-7
V gene: TRBV27
D gene: TRBD1
CDR3 DNA: TGTGCCAGCAGTCCGGGACAGGTTTGGTCCGAGCAGTACTTC
CDR3 protein: CASSPGQVWSEQYF

clone size: many
J gene: TRBJ2-7
V gene: TRBV7-9
D gene: TRBD2
CDR3 DNA: TGTGCCAGCAGCCCCAAGGCGGTAGCGGGAGACGAGCAGTACTTC
CDR3 protein: CASSPKAVAGDEQYF

clone size: -
J gene: TRBJ1-1
V gene: TRBV12-3/TRBV12-4
D gene: -
CDR3 DNA: TGTGCCAGCAACCCCTATCCGGAAGGTCAGGAGGCTACTGAAGCTTTCTTT
CDR3 protein: CASNPYPEGQEATEAFF

clone size: few
J gene: TRBJ1-2
V gene: TRBV4-1
D gene: -
CDR3 DNA: TGCGCCAGCAGCCCGCGGACCTTAGACTATGGCTACACCTTC
CDR3 protein: CASSPRTLDYGYTF

clone size: few
J gene: TRBJ1-2
V gene: TRBV12-3/TRBV12-4
D gene: -
CDR3 DNA: TGTGCCAGCAGTTTAGACTTCCCTCCCTTATATGGCTACACCTTC
CDR3 protein: CASSLDFPPLYGYTF

clone size: -
J gene: TRBJ2-2
V gene: TRBV30
D gene: -
CDR3 DNA: TGTGCCTGGAGTGATAGCGCCGGGGAGCTGTTTTTT
CDR3 protein: CAWSDSAGELFF

clone size: many
J gene: TRBJ2-2
V gene: TRBV7-9
D gene: TRBD2
CDR3 DNA: TGTGCCAGCAGCCTCCCGGGACTAGCCAACACCGGGGAGCTGTTTTTT
CDR3 protein: CASSLPGLANTGELFF

clone size: medium-sized
J gene: TRBJ2-3
V gene: TRBV29-1
D gene: TRBD2
CDR3 DNA: TGCAGCGTCGCCCCGGGACTAGGACCAGATACGCAGTATTTT
CDR3 protein: CSVAPGLGPDTQYF

clone size: many
J gene: TRBJ2-7
V gene: TRBV27
D gene: -
CDR3 DNA: TGTGCCAGCAGTGGGGGTGGGGGAGAAAACTTC
CDR3 protein: CASSGGGGENF

clone size: many
J gene: TRBJ1-1
V gene: TRBV25-1
D gene: -
CDR3 DNA: TGTGCCAGCAGTGAATATGCGGGGTCGTCCACTGAAGCTTTCTTT
CDR3 protein: CASSEYAGSSTEAFF

clone size: many
J gene: TRBJ2-3
V gene: TRBV7-9
D gene: TRBD2
CDR3 DNA: TGTGCCAGCAGCTTCTCCACTATTCAGGGGACGCTAGCGGGAACAGATACGCAGTATTTT
CDR3 protein: CASSFSTIQGTLAGTDTQYF

clone size: -
J gene: TRBJ2-1
V gene: TRBV19
D gene: TRBD2
CDR3 DNA: TGTGCCAGTAGTATGTGGGGGGGTGTTGGGTACAATGAGCAGTTCTTC
CDR3 protein: CASSMWGGVGYNEQFF

clone size: few
J gene: TRBJ2-1
V gene: TRBV19
D gene: -
CDR3 DNA: TGTGCCAGTAGTATGGTGGGAGTAGCCTACAATGAGCAGTTCTTC
CDR3 protein: CASSMVGVAYNEQFF

clone size: many
J gene: TRBJ2-1
V gene: TRBV7-9
D gene: -
CDR3 DNA: TGTGCCAGCAGCACCGAAAATGAGCAGTTCTTC
CDR3 protein: CASSTENEQFF

clone size: many
J gene: TRBJ2-2
V gene: TRBV19
D gene: -
CDR3 DNA: TGTGCCAGTAGTCGCCTCCAGGGTACCGGGGAGCTGTTTTTT
CDR3 protein: CASSRLQGTGELFF

clone size: many
J gene: TRBJ2-1
V gene: TRBV7-2
D gene: TRBD2
CDR3 DNA: TGTGCCAGCAGCTTAGTTAAAGGCGTGAGTCTAGCGGGTTACAATGAGCAGTTCTTC
CDR3 protein: CASSLVKGVSLAGYNEQFF

clone size: -
J gene: TRBJ2-7
V gene: TRBV6-5
D gene: -
CDR3 DNA: TGTGCCAGCAGTGCGGGTTCTATCTACTACGAGCAGTACTTC
CDR3 protein: CASSAGSIYYEQYF

clone size: few
J gene: TRBJ2-1
V gene: TRBV28
D gene: TRBD2
CDR3 DNA: TGTGCCAGCAGTTTATTGGCTAGCGGCTACAATGAGCAGTTCTTC
CDR3 protein: CASSLLASGYNEQFF

clone size: many
J gene: TRBJ2-1
V gene: TRBV30
D gene: -
CDR3 DNA: TGTGCCTGGAGTTCGTACGATGAGCAGTTCTTC
CDR3 protein: CAWSSYDEQFF